This is a list of T cell receptor beta chains from one sample in a study of cytomegalovirus exposure and HLA in healthy donors. Method: immunoSEQ multiplex PCR; TCRdb's copy keeps in-frame clones and lacks some. The sample lists some 200,000 clones; about four fifths were seen once. The sequenced sample consisted of PBMCs. Receptors were obtained from a male donor in good health and CMV-seropositive. Both conserved end residues are part of each CDR3. A D gene is named only where the DNA matches it firmly. Not every row has a clone size; where given, it reads once, few, many or a size class.

TRBV11-3	TRBJ2-2	-	-	TGTGCCAGCAGTAGAAGCACCGGGGAGCTGTTTTTT	CASSRSTGELFF
TRBV27	TRBJ2-1	TRBD2	-	TGTGCCAGCAGTTTATCCCCCCTAGCGGGGGCCAGCGAGCAGTTCTTC	CASSLSPLAGASEQFF
TRBV11-2	TRBJ1-1	-	few	TGTGCCAGCAGCTTAGGACAGAACACTGAAGCTTTCTTT	CASSLGQNTEAFF
TRBV27	TRBJ2-7	TRBD1	few	TGTGCCAGCAGTCTGGGGACAGGGGCTGGCTACGAGCAGTACTTC	CASSLGTGAGYEQYF
TRBV5-6	TRBJ1-5	-	-	TGTGCCAGCAGCTCCAGGGGTCCTGGGGCCCAGCATTTT	CASSSRGPGAQHF
TRBV4-2	TRBJ1-5	-	-	TGTGCCAGCAGCCAAGGAGGGGGAAGAGAACAGCCCCAGCATTTT	CASSQGGGREQPQHF
TRBV28	TRBJ1-1	-	-	TGTGCCAGCAGTACTAACACGAGGAACACTGAAGCTTTCTTT	CASSTNTRNTEAFF
TRBV4-1	TRBJ1-4	TRBD1	-	TGCGCCAGCAGCCAACCCGGGACAGGGGGCGCCGAAAATGAAAAACTGTTTTTT	CASSQPGTGGAENEKLFF
TRBV7-3	TRBJ2-2	TRBD2	-	TGTGCCAGCAGCTTGGGACTAGGCAGCGCCGGGGAGCTGTTTTTT	CASSLGLGSAGELFF
TRBV6-6	TRBJ2-5	-	-	TGTGCCAGCAGTGCTACGACAGACCAAGAGACCCAGTACTTC	CASSATTDQETQYF
TRBV5-6	TRBJ1-5	-	-	TGTGCCAGCACCTATTACACCTTACAGAATCAGCCCCAGCATTTT	CASTYYTLQNQPQHF
TRBV28	TRBJ2-1	TRBD2	-	TGTGCCAGCGAAAGCGGGAGGAATGAGCAGTTCTTC	CASESGRNEQFF
TRBV6-5	TRBJ2-7	-	-	TGTGCCAGCAGTTACTCAAGGGCGGGGCGGGAGCAGTACTTC	CASSYSRAGREQYF
TRBV6-1	TRBJ2-7	TRBD1	-	TGTGCCAGTGTGACAGGGCTTGAGCAGTACTTC	CASVTGLEQYF
TRBV5-1	TRBJ2-7	TRBD1	-	TGCGCCAGCAGATTCGGGACAGGGGGCGGTGAGCAGTACTTC	CASRFGTGGGEQYF
TRBV10-3	TRBJ2-5	TRBD2	-	TGTGCCATCAGTGGAGCGGGAGGCCAGGAGACCCAGTACTTC	CAISGAGGQETQYF
TRBV2	TRBJ2-7	TRBD1	-	TGTGCCAGCAGCCCAACAGGGGACCCCTACTACGAGCAGTACTTC	CASSPTGDPYYEQYF
TRBV18	TRBJ2-7	-	-	TGTGCCAGCTCGCCTCAGGGGGCGCGGGGGTTTCGCGAGCAGTACTTC	CASSPQGARGFREQYF
TRBV19	TRBJ1-2	-	-	TGTGCCAGTAGTATAGCTGGCACCAGGGACTATGGCTACACCTTC	CASSIAGTRDYGYTF
TRBV4-3	TRBJ1-5	-	-	TGCGCCAGCAGCCAAGATAACTCCGGTGGCAATCAGCCCCAGCATTTT	CASSQDNSGGNQPQHF
TRBV9	TRBJ2-7	TRBD1	-	TGTGCCAGCAGCGGAGATTGGACAGGGAATCGCGAGCAGTACTTC	CASSGDWTGNREQYF
TRBV6-6	TRBJ1-2	-	-	TGTGCCAGCAGTTCTGGACAGAACGGGGGCTACACCTTC	CASSSGQNGGYTF
TRBV4-3	TRBJ1-5	TRBD1	-	TGCGCCAGCAGCCGGGGACAGGGGGCTGGTCAGCCCCAGCATTTT	CASSRGQGAGQPQHF
TRBV9	TRBJ2-7	-	-	TGTGCCAGCAGCACGCGTTCCTCCGTCCAGGGCGAGCAGTACTTC	CASSTRSSVQGEQYF
TRBV28	TRBJ1-6	TRBD1	-	TGTGCCAGCAGGTGGGACAGCGATTCACCCCTCCACTTT	CASRWDSDSPLHF
TRBV7-2	TRBJ2-6	-	-	TGTGCCAGCAGCAACACCCCCGGACTGAGAGGGGCCAACGTCCTGACTTTC	CASSNTPGLRGANVLTF
TRBV4-3	TRBJ2-3	TRBD2	-	TGCGCCAGCAGCCAAGATGAGGCGGGAGTTTCAGATACGCAGTATTTT	CASSQDEAGVSDTQYF
TRBV27	TRBJ1-4	TRBD1	-	TGTGCCAGCAGTGTTCGAACAGGGGGCGTAAACGAAAAACTGTTTTTT	CASSVRTGGVNEKLFF
TRBV27	TRBJ1-2	TRBD1	-	TGTGCCAGCAGTTCAGGACAGGGATGGGGCTACACCTTC	CASSSGQGWGYTF
TRBV10-3	TRBJ2-2	TRBD2	-	TGTGCCTTTGGGACTAGTGGCTCCGGGGAGCTGTTTTTT	CAFGTSGSGELFF
TRBV29-1	TRBJ2-2	-	-	TGCAGCGTTGCTGACAGCTTCATCACCGGGGAGCTGTTTTTT	CSVADSFITGELFF
TRBV9	TRBJ1-6	TRBD1	-	TGTGCCAGCAGCGCCCTCGGGGCAGGGGGTAATTCACCCCTCCACTTT	CASSALGAGGNSPLHF
TRBV6-6	TRBJ1-5	TRBD1	-	TGTGCCAGCAGTCTGGACAGGAACCGTCAGCCCCAGCATTTT	CASSLDRNRQPQHF
TRBV6-5	TRBJ1-4	-	-	TGTGCCAGCAGGGACGGCGGGGCGGTCAATGAAAAACTGTTTTTT	CASRDGGAVNEKLFF
TRBV7-3	TRBJ2-5	-	-	TGTGCCAGCAGCCCCGGGACCAGAGCGGGAGAGACCCAGTACTTC	CASSPGTRAGETQYF
TRBV29-1	TRBJ2-3	-	few	TGCAGCGTTCAGCGGAGCACAGATACGCAGTATTTT	CSVQRSTDTQYF
TRBV7-8	TRBJ1-2	TRBD1	few	TGTGCCAGCAGCTTTCCGGGACAGGGCATCTATGGCTACACCTTC	CASSFPGQGIYGYTF
TRBV6-6	TRBJ2-3	TRBD2	-	TGTGCCAGCAGGGGGAGCGGGAGTTTCACAGATACGCAGTATTTT	CASRGSGSFTDTQYF
TRBV4-3	TRBJ2-1	-	-	TGCGCCAGCAGCCAAGATCTCAGGGCGGAGCAGTTCTTC	CASSQDLRAEQFF
TRBV10-2	TRBJ2-3	TRBD2	-	TGCGCCAGCAGTAGACTAGCGGGGCCCGAGGGGGATACGCAGTATTTT	CASSRLAGPEGDTQYF
TRBV7-3	TRBJ2-2	TRBD2	-	TGTGCCAGCAGCTCCCTAGCGGGAGTGGTCGGGGAGCTGTTTTTT	CASSSLAGVVGELFF
TRBV7-7	TRBJ2-7	-	few	TGTGCCAGCAGCTTAGCCAGGGGTTACGAGCAGTACTTC	CASSLARGYEQYF
TRBV7-3	TRBJ2-5	-	-	TGTGCCAGCAGCTTAGCAGGGGTGGGCCAAGAGACCCAGTACTTC	CASSLAGVGQETQYF
TRBV5-6	TRBJ1-1	-	-	TGTGCCAGCAGCTTGCAATCGGTCTCGGCTGAAGCTTTCTTT	CASSLQSVSAEAFF
TRBV9	TRBJ1-1	-	few	TGTGCCAGCAGCTCAGTAGCTCGGAGCCTGAACACTGAAGCTTTCTTT	CASSSVARSLNTEAFF
TRBV2	TRBJ1-2	TRBD1	-	TGTGCCAGCAGAAAAGACAGGGCAGGAGGCTACACCTTC	CASRKDRAGGYTF
TRBV5-4	TRBJ1-3	-	-	TGTGCCAGCAGCTTGGGGGCGAACTCTGGAAACACCATATATTTT	CASSLGANSGNTIYF
TRBV4-2	TRBJ1-6	-	once	TGTGCCAGCAGCCAAGGGGGGAGGTACTCAACTTCCTATAATTCCCCCCTCCACTTT	CASSQGGRYSTSYNSPLHF
TRBV5-1	TRBJ2-1	TRBD2	-	TGCGCCAGCAAAAGCCCCGGGGGGGATCAAGCATACAATGAGCAGTTCTTC	CASKSPGGDQAYNEQFF
TRBV14	TRBJ1-2	TRBD1	once	TGTGCCAGCAGCCCCTGGGACAGTCCTGACTATGGCTACACCTTC	CASSPWDSPDYGYTF
TRBV6-4	TRBJ2-2	TRBD2	-	TGTGCCAGCAGTCCCGTCGGTAGCGGGGTCCCCGGGGAGCTGTTTTTT	CASSPVGSGVPGELFF
TRBV30	TRBJ2-7	TRBD2	-	TGTGCCTGGAACGCCGGACTAGCGGGAGACGAGCAGTACTTC	CAWNAGLAGDEQYF
TRBV25-1	TRBJ2-7	TRBD1	-	TGTGCCCCCCCCGGACAGGGGATTTACGAGCAGTACTTC	CAPPGQGIYEQYF
TRBV28	TRBJ2-2	-	-	TGTGCCAGCAGTTTAACTACCGGGGAGCTGTTTTTT	CASSLTTGELFF